This TCR beta chain was captured in a study of blood T cell repertoires in COVID-19. Study in general: Samples taken during acute and convalescent COVID-19 were collected in the United States, Italy and Spain. In each case, the material was cDNA or gDNA derived from T cells, B-cell-depleted T cells, or PBMCs.

Original processing methods: Amplified reference gene primers provided the basis for estimating nucleated cell counts. Using immunoSEQ multiplex PCR, the repertoire was profiled, and TCRdb retains in-frame clones only, with some absent. That table is the source of V, J and clone size, and D and trimming were worked out from the DNA. In the table there are tens of thousands of clones, 88% of which are singletons. CDR3 length equals 20 residues. The trim removed 0 bases at V and 7 bases at J, leaving 15 bases unmatched. Germline CDR1 SGHRS, CDR2 YFSETQ. The sequenced sample consisted of peripheral blood. This TCR was recovered from a man between 60 and 75 years old with active COVID-19. The chain combines TRBV5-1 with TRBJ2-1; TRBD2 matches at 14 bases. CDR3 sequence: CASSLAGAGGTSGRGNEQFF. Here the CDR3 DNA reads TGCGCCAGCAGCTTGGCCGGGGCCGGGGGGACTAGCGGGAGAGGTAATGAGCAGTTCTTC.